This passage covers 32 T cell receptor beta chains from one sample sequenced in a study of T cells after yellow fever vaccination. TCRdb processed the 5' RACE reads anew with MiXCR; each CDR3 protein has one entry. The repertoire holds fewer than 150,000 distinct CDR3 sequences, with approximately 7.1% as singletons. Sequencing used CD4+ T cells sorted from PBMCs, obtained more than 35 days after the first yellow fever vaccination. These receptors were taken from a man younger than 35 who received the YFV17D yellow fever vaccine.

This clonotype was recorded many times. The chain recombines TRBV6-2 or TRBV6-3 with TRBJ2-7; 7 bases are a match to TRBD2. Germline V gene sequence: CDR1 MNHEY, CDR2 SVGEGT. CDR3 length: 13 residues. With V trimmed by 8 bases and J by 2 bases, 6 bases remained unmatched. The CDR3 DNA is TGTGCCAGCCCAGAGCGGGGTCCCTACGAGCAGTACTTC. Its protein product is CASPERGPYEQYF.

This clonotype occurred many times. The chain carries TRBV7-3 and TRBJ2-1; possible D gene TRBD1, 5 bases. V was trimmed by 5 bases and J by 4 bases, leaving 12 bases between them. The CDR3 extends over 14 amino acids. CDR1 and CDR2 (germline): SGHTA, FQGTGA. The CDR3 loop reads CASSPLPGYNEQFF. For the CDR3, the DNA is TGTGCCAGCAGCCCACTCCCAGGGTACAATGAGCAGTTCTTC.

This clonotype has ten or more counts. The chain has TRBV6-5 and TRBJ1-6; D not certain. This CDR3 contains 11 residues. Trimming took off 5 bases at V and 13 bases at J, with 9 bases between the two ends. From germline, CDR1 is MNHEY and CDR2 SVGAGI. CDR3 residues: CASSNGYPLHF. CDR3 DNA: TGTGCCAGCAGTAATGGGTATCCCCTCCACTTT.

At least ten counts were recorded for this clonotype. The chain joins TRBV27 to TRBJ2-5; D assignment may be TRBD1 or TRBD2 (6 bases each). The CDR3 spans 16 residues. V was cut by 3 bases and J by 0 bases, with 14 bases left in between. Germline-derived CDR1 and CDR2 are MNHEY and SMNVEV (reference sequence). This CDR3 is CASSLVPGANQETQYF. The CDR3 nucleotides are TGTGCCAGCAGTTTGGTGCCGGGGGCAAACCAAGAGACCCAGTACTTC.

The rearrangement uses TRBV4-3 and TRBJ2-1; 11 positions match TRBD2. The CDR3 has 17 residues. The ends lost 4 bases at V and 2 bases at J; junction bases unmatched: 7. From germline, CDR1 is LGHNA and CDR2 YSLEER. Written as DNA, the CDR3 is TGCGCCAGCAGCCCCCGGGCTAGCGGGGGGACCTACAATGAGCAGTTCTTC. This translates into CASSPRASGGTYNEQFF.

This clonotype has ten or more counts. The chain employs TRBV7-2 and TRBJ2-7; 11 nucleotides line up with TRBD2. CDR1 and CDR2 from the germline V gene are SGHTA and FQGNSA. Trimming at V came to 3 bases and at J to 4 bases, leaving 5 bases not matched to a gene. The CDR3 covers 15 residues. The CDR3 DNA sequence: TGTGCCAGCAGCTTCGCTCTAGCGGGGGGATACGAGCAGTACGTC. Translating it yields CASSFALAGGYEQYV.

This clonotype appeared many times. This chain uses TRBV7-9 with TRBJ1-2; tentative D call: TRBD1 (6 bases). CDR3 length: 15 amino acids. CDR1 is SEHNR, CDR2 FQNEAQ, per germline (reference sequence). The V end was cut by 5 bases, the J end by 3 bases, with 16 bases between. The CDR3: CASSPVGGRDYGYTF. In DNA form, the CDR3 reads TGTGCCAGCAGCCCCGTCGGGGGGCGCGACTATGGCTACACCTTC.

The chain couples TRBV20-1 to TRBJ1-2; D ambiguous. V shed 1 base and J shed 4 bases, with 16 bases lying between them. The CDR3 length is 15 residues. From germline, CDR1 is DFQATT and CDR2 SNEGSKA (reference sequence). The DNA of the CDR3 is TGCAGTGCTAGAGGTCTTGCAGGCAACCTCTATGGCTACACCTTC. This translates into CSARGLAGNLYGYTF.

The V gene is TRBV7-2, the J gene TRBJ2-1; D might be TRBD2 (6 bases). The V end was cut by 5 bases, the J end by 9 bases, with 14 bases between. This CDR3 is built from 13 residues. Germline V gene data show CDR1 as SGHTA and CDR2 as FQGNSA. CDR3 in amino acids: CASSLRLVGEQFF. For the CDR3, the DNA is TGTGCCAGCAGCCTAAGACTAGTGGGTGAGCAGTTCTTC. Together with reference TRBV7-2 and TRBJ2-1, the CDR3 gives the full variable domain: GAGVSQSPSNKVTEKGKDVELRCDPISGHTALYWYRQSLGQGLEFLIYFQGNSAPDKSGLPSDRFSAERTGGSVSTLTIQRTQQEDSAVYLCASSLRLVGEQFFGPGTRLTVL.

This clonotype was seen repeatedly, ten times or more. This sequence joins TRBV7-3 and TRBJ1-3; tentatively, D is TRBD1 (5 bases). Deletions cut 5 bases from V and 4 bases from J, with 15 bases between. This CDR3 has 15 amino acids. Germline values: CDR1 SGHTA, CDR2 FQGTGA. The CDR3: CASSPAGGEGNTIYF. The CDR3 region has the DNA TGTGCCAGCAGCCCTGCCGGGGGGGAAGGAAACACCATATATTTT.

About this clonotype itself: A much more abundant neighbour one base away suggests this may be a read error. The chain is built from TRBV12-3 or TRBV12-4 and TRBJ1-5, with unresolved D. CDR3 length: 14 residues. The DNA of the CDR3 is TGTGCCATCAGTTTTGCGGCAGGCAATCAGCCCCAGCATTTT. It translates to CAISFAAGNQPQHF.

For the CDR3, the DNA is TGCGCCAGCAGCCCCCAGGGCGTCCCAGAAGGCGGCTACACCTTC. This translates into CASSPQGVPEGGYTF. The V call is TRBV5-1, the J call TRBJ1-2, with D perhaps matching TRBD1 (5 bases). V gave up 4 bases and J gave up 8 bases, with 21 bases separating them. CDR3 size: 15 residues. Germline lookup yields CDR1 SGHRS and CDR2 YFSETQ.

This clonotype was observed many times. The CDR3 DNA reads as TGTGCCAGCAGGGCCGCTATAAGGTGGAACACTGAAGCTTTCTTT. It is translated as CASRAAIRWNTEAFF. V gene TRBV6-1 combines with J gene TRBJ1-1; D unclear. CDR3 length equals 15 residues. Germline assignment: CDR1 MNHNS and CDR2 SASEGT. V lost 6 bases and J 1 base, leaving 15 bases between the germline ends.

This clonotype was seen at least ten times. For the CDR3, the DNA is TGTGCCAGCAGCTCACCCCGGGACAGGGGCCGAGAGACCCAGTACTTC. Its protein is CASSSPRDRGRETQYF. The chain couples TRBV3-1 to TRBJ2-5, with 10 bases that match TRBD1. Germline V gene lookup returns CDR1 LGHDT and CDR2 YNNKEL (reference sequence). V lost 5 bases, J lost 4 bases, and 10 bases stayed unmatched. The CDR3 is 16 amino acids.

This clonotype was detected ten times or more. The V call is TRBV7-9, the J call TRBJ2-7, with 7 bases that match TRBD1. V trimming: 5 bases; J trimming: 2 bases; junction bases outside the gene matches: 9. Germline values: CDR1 SEHNR, CDR2 FQNEAQ (reference sequence). The CDR3 covers 15 residues. CDR3 sequence: CASSRDRASTYEQYF. Here the CDR3 DNA reads TGTGCCAGCAGCCGTGACAGGGCATCAACCTACGAGCAGTACTTC.

This chain connects TRBV9 to TRBJ2-3, with a weak D call TRBD2 (5 bases). The CDR3 extends over 16 amino acids. CDR1 and CDR2 from the germline V gene are SGDLS and YYNGEE. The V end was cut by 0 bases, the J end by 3 bases, with 14 bases between. CDR3 loop: CASSVGSLAKTDTQYF. Here the CDR3 DNA reads TGTGCCAGCAGCGTAGGGTCCCTAGCTAAGACAGATACGCAGTATTTT. The entire variable domain, with the rest obtained from reference TRBV9 and TRBJ2-3, is as follows: DSGVTQTPKHLITATGQRVTLRCSPRSGDLSVYWYQQSLDQGLQFLIQYYNGEERAKGNILERFSAQQFPDLHSELNLSSLELGDSALYFCASSVGSLAKTDTQYFGPGTRLTVL.

This clonotype was seen ten or more times. The V gene is TRBV3-1, the J gene TRBJ2-7, with TRBD1 matching 7 bases. CDR1 is LGHDT and CDR2 is YNNKEL in the germline V gene (reference sequence). The J segment lost 3 bases and the V segment lost 2 bases, leaving 7 bases of the junction unmatched. CDR3 length: 15 residues. CDR3 sequence reads: CASSQLPGGIYEQYF. CDR3 DNA: TGTGCCAGCAGCCAATTGCCAGGGGGAATCTACGAGCAGTACTTC.

This clonotype turned up a few times. The rearrangement uses TRBV7-2 and TRBJ2-3; 7 nucleotides align to TRBD2. The V gene end was trimmed by 2 bases and the J gene end by 0 bases; junction bases not matched to a gene: 8. CDR1 is SGHTA and CDR2 is FQGNSA in the germline V gene. The CDR3 runs to 17 residues. The CDR3 sequence: CASSLSGGPRSTDTQYF. The CDR3 coding sequence is TGTGCCAGCAGCTTATCGGGAGGTCCGAGAAGCACAGATACGCAGTATTTT.

This clonotype has a count of ten or more. This rearrangement joins TRBV6-5 to TRBJ1-1; 8 nucleotides line up with TRBD1. CDR1 is MNHEY and CDR2 is SVGAGI in the germline V gene. The CDR3 length is 14 residues. V lost 5 bases to trimming and J lost 9 bases; unmatched junction nucleotides: 11. The CDR3 here is CASSPNYTGGKAFF. Here the CDR3 DNA reads TGTGCCAGCAGTCCAAACTATACAGGGGGAAAAGCTTTCTTT.

This clonotype appeared many times. The rearrangement links TRBV20-1 to TRBJ1-4; 7 bases line up with TRBD1. J was trimmed by 8 bases and V by 6 bases; bases with no gene match: 9. Per the germline V gene, CDR1 is DFQATT and CDR2 is SNEGSKA (reference sequence). The CDR3 is made up of 13 amino acids. The CDR3 is CSAPDRIGEKLFF. As DNA, the CDR3 is TGCAGTGCCCCGGACAGGATCGGGGAAAAACTGTTTTTT.

This clonotype has a count of ten or more. The rearrangement joins TRBV5-1 to TRBJ2-3; D is unclear. The V end was cut by 0 bases, the J end by 7 bases, with 3 bases between. Germline V lookup: CDR1 SGHRS, CDR2 YFSETQ. This CDR3 region has 11 residues. The CDR3 is CASSLAYTQYF. The CDR3 DNA sequence: TGCGCCAGCAGCTTGGCCTATACGCAGTATTTT.

This clonotype was found many times. The chain is built from TRBV6-5 and TRBJ1-4, with TRBD1 matching 7 bases. V shed 2 bases, J shed 9 bases, and the junction held 3 bases outside the gene matches. The CDR3 sequence is 13 residues long. Germline V gives CDR1 MNHEY, CDR2 SVGAGI. The CDR3 region is CASSYEGQQKLFF. The CDR3 DNA is TGTGCCAGCAGTTACGAGGGACAGCAAAAACTGTTTTTT.

This clonotype was seen repeatedly, ten times or more. V usage is TRBV28 and J usage is TRBJ2-7, with 8 bases matching TRBD1. This CDR3 contains 17 residues. The V and J ends lost 2 bases and 3 bases, in that order; junction bases with no gene match: 12. The germline gives CDR1 MDHEN, CDR2 SYDVKM. CDR3 sequence (DNA): TGTGCCAGCAGTTTAAGACCTTACAGGGGGGTATTCTACGAGCAGTACGTC. Its protein product is CASSLRPYRGVFYEQYV.

This clonotype occurred many times. The genes are TRBV5-1 and TRBJ2-5; D gene ambiguous. From germline, CDR1 is SGHRS and CDR2 YFSETQ. The V end lost 7 bases, the J end lost 3 bases, and 10 bases lay between the germline ends. CDR3 length: 12 residues. CDR3 in amino acids: CASPYIEETQYF. CDR3 in DNA: TGCGCCAGCCCCTATATTGAAGAGACCCAGTACTTC.

This chain uses TRBV5-1 with TRBJ2-5, with D uncertain. Germline CDR1 is SGHRS and CDR2 is YFSETQ. The CDR3 runs 15 residues. Trimming pared 0 bases from V and 5 bases from J, leaving 14 bases between. The CDR3 reads CASSLEGSGVETQYF. The DNA for the CDR3 is TGCGCCAGCAGCTTGGAGGGCTCGGGTGTTGAGACCCAGTACTTC.

The table lists this clonotype with many counts. In DNA form, the CDR3 reads TGTGCCAGCAGTTTTCAGGGGACAAACACTGAAGCTTTCTTT. Translation: CASSFQGTNTEAFF. The rearrangement uses TRBV27 and TRBJ1-1, with a possible D match to TRBD1 (6 bases). Trimming took off 3 bases at V and 2 bases at J, with 10 bases between the two ends. Germline assignment: CDR1 MNHEY and CDR2 SMNVEV (reference sequence). The CDR3 sequence is 14 residues long.

Many counts were recorded for this clonotype. The rearrangement joins TRBV7-2 to TRBJ1-5; unclear D gene. Germline values: CDR1 SGHTA, CDR2 FQGNSA. V dropped 0 bases and J dropped 5 bases, with 8 bases sitting between them. This CDR3 is 14 amino acids long. The chain's CDR3 is CASSLAGLYQPQHF. CDR3 DNA: TGTGCCAGCAGCTTAGCAGGGTTGTATCAGCCCCAGCATTTT. The full variable domain, rest sourced from reference TRBV7-2 and TRBJ1-5, is GAGVSQSPSNKVTEKGKDVELRCDPISGHTALYWYRQSLGQGLEFLIYFQGNSAPDKSGLPSDRFSAERTGGSVSTLTIQRTQQEDSAVYLCASSLAGLYQPQHFGDGTRLSIL.

Ten or more counts support this clonotype. V usage is TRBV4-3 and J usage is TRBJ2-7; perhaps D is TRBD1 or TRBD2 (6 bases each). The CDR3 runs 16 residues. Germline CDR1 and CDR2: LGHNA and YSLEER. V dropped 0 bases and J dropped 5 bases, with 17 bases sitting between them. CDR3 in amino acids: CASSQDIRGTHNEQYF. The CDR3 nucleotides read TGCGCCAGCAGCCAAGATATTCGGGGGACACACAACGAGCAGTACTTC.

This clonotype was observed at least ten times. V and J are TRBV5-6 and TRBJ1-1, with no clear D. The CDR3 covers 12 residues. Trimming cost V 2 bases and J 2 bases, with 4 bases left between them. CDR1 is SGHDT, CDR2 YYEEEE, per germline. The CDR3 bases are TGTGCCAGCAGCTTCTCTAACACTGAAGCTTTCTTT. This translates into CASSFSNTEAFF. Using reference TRBV5-6 and TRBJ1-1 for the parts outside the CDR3, the full variable domain is DAGVTQSPTHLIKTRGQQVTLRCSPKSGHDTVSWYQQALGQGPQFIFQYYEEEERQRGNFPDRFSGHQFPNYSSELNVNALLLGDSALYLCASSFSNTEAFFGQGTRLTVV.

This rearrangement joins TRBV4-3 to TRBJ2-2; tentative D call: TRBD2 (6 bases). V shed 0 bases and J shed 1 base, with 6 bases lying between them. Germline V CDR1 and CDR2: LGHNA, YSLEER. The CDR3 has 15 residues. As DNA, the CDR3 is TGCGCCAGCAGCCAAGACGGGGGGAACACCGGGGAGCTGTTTTTT. Its translation is CASSQDGGNTGELFF.

This clonotype occurred many times. J is TRBJ2-3 and V is TRBV5-1; 8 bases map to TRBD2. V lost 1 base and J lost 2; bases outside the gene matches: 12. Germline V gene data show CDR1 as SGHRS and CDR2 as YFSETQ. The CDR3 is 18 residues long. The CDR3 nucleotides are TGCGCCAGCAGCTTGCCTGGCGGGGGGTACGGTTACACAGATACGCAGTATTTT. Its protein is CASSLPGGGYGYTDTQYF.

This clonotype was counted many times. J is TRBJ2-2 and V is TRBV4-2; D is ambiguous. From germline, CDR1 is LGHNA and CDR2 YNFKEQ. V was shortened by 0 bases and J by 8 bases, with 1 base between the two germline ends. The CDR3 extends over 11 amino acids. CDR3 loop: CASSQDGELFF. CDR3 DNA sequence: TGTGCCAGCAGCCAAGATGGGGAGCTGTTTTTT.